This TCR beta chain was sequenced for a study of blood T cell repertoires in COVID-19. At the level of the study: Whether acute or convalescent, the COVID-19 samples came from the United States, Italy and Spain.

CDR1 is KGHSH, CDR2 LQKENI, per germline. The V and J ends lost 3 bases and 4 bases respectively, with 9 bases between them. CDR3 length: 13 residues. Method: immunoSEQ multiplex PCR; TCRdb's copy keeps in-frame clones and lacks some. The sample holds roughly 250,000 clones, 82% seen once. The chain recombines TRBV18 with TRBJ1-2, with unresolved D. The origin of this receptor is a woman in her sixties or seventies with active or convalescent COVID-19. The sample was peripheral blood. This chain's CDR3 is CASSPTAGYGYTF. Here the CDR3 DNA reads TGTGCCAGCTCACCCACGGCAGGCTATGGCTACACCTTC. Full variable domain (remainder filled in from reference TRBV18 and TRBJ1-2): NAGVMQNPRHLVRRRGQEARLRCSPMKGHSHVYWYRQLPEEGLKFMVYLQKENIIDESGMPKERFSAEFPKEGPSILRIQQVVRGDSAAYFCASSPTAGYGYTFGSGTRLTVV.